This T cell receptor beta chain was captured by sequencing in a study of blood T cell repertoires in COVID-19. Enrollees, about 18 to 95 years old, lived in 25 or so US areas. Original processing methods: Reference gene primers were amplified, and this amplification served to estimate nucleated cell counts. Libraries were prepared by immunoSEQ multiplex PCR; TCRdb keeps only in-frame clonotypes and omits some of them. V and J calls and clone size are as listed in that table; D and trimming were resolved from the DNA. Altogether 350,000 to 500,000 clones are present, about 88% being singletons, with the ten largest covering about 1.4%. Germline-derived CDR1 and CDR2 are MNHEY and SVGAGI. Trimming removed 0 bases from V and 7 bases from J, with 16 bases in between. This CDR3 is 15 amino acids long.

The source is a woman aged 18 to 35 who had been exposed to COVID-19. The chain recombines TRBV6-5 with TRBJ2-7; no reliable D call. Sequencing was performed on PBMCs or T cells enriched from blood (not recorded which). CDR3 amino acids: CASSYSSRGTGEQYF. In DNA form, the CDR3 reads TGTGCCAGCAGTTACTCTTCGAGAGGAACGGGTGAGCAGTACTTC.